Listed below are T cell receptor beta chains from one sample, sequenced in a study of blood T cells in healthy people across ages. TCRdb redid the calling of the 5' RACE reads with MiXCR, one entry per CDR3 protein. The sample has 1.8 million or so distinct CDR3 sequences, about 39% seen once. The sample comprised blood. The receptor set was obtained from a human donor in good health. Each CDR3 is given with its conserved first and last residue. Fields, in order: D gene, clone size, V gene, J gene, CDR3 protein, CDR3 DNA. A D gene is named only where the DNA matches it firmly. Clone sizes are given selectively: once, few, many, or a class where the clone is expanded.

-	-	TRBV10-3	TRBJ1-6	CAIRESDSYSPLHF	TGCGCCATCAGGGAGTCGGACAGTTATTCACCCCTCCACTTT
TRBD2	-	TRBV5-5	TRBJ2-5	CASSLGLRGRTSGYQETQYF	TGTGCCAGCAGCTTGGGTCTCAGAGGCCGGACTAGCGGCTACCAAGAGACCCAGTACTTC
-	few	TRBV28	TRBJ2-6	CASSPAYSGANVLTF	TGTGCCAGCAGCCCAGCCTACTCTGGGGCCAACGTCCTGACTTTC
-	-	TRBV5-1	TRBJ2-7	CASSLAVQGDEQYF	TGCGCCAGCAGCTTGGCCGTGCAGGGCGACGAGCAGTACTTC
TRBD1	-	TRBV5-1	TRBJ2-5	CASSLGDRGDQETQYF	TGCGCCAGCAGCTTGGGGGACAGGGGTGACCAAGAGACCCAGTACTTC
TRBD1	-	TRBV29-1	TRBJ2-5	CSVALWTGRQEIQYF	TGCAGCGTCGCTCTCTGGACAGGGAGGCAAGAGATCCAGTACTTC
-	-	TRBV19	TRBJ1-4	CASAGVATNEKLFF	TGTGCCAGCGCAGGGGTCGCAACTAATGAAAAACTGTTTTTT
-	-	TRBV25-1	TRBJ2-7	CASSAGIGGEQYF	TGTGCCAGCAGTGCAGGGATCGGGGGCGAGCAGTACTTC
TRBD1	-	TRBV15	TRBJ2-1	CATSNGQGGNEQFF	TGTGCCACCAGCAATGGACAGGGGGGGAATGAGCAGTTCTTC
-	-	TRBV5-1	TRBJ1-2	CASGLDSLNYGYTF	TGCGCCAGCGGCTTGGACAGCCTTAACTATGGCTACACCTTC
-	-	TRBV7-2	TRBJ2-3	CASSTGAVVADTQYF	TGTGCCAGCAGCACGGGGGCGGTCGTTGCAGATACGCAGTATTTT
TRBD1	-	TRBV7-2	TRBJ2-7	CASSGRGQGGIGEQYF	TGTGCCAGCAGCGGACGAGGACAGGGGGGAATCGGCGAGCAGTACTTC
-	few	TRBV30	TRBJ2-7	CAWSWGVGVFEQYF	TGTGCCTGGTCTTGGGGGGTAGGGGTTTTCGAGCAGTACTTC
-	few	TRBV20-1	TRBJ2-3	CSARSRSTDTQYF	TGCAGTGCTAGATCCAGGAGCACAGATACGCAGTATTTT
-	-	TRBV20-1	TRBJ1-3	CSARRGDSGNTIYF	TGCAGTGCTAGGAGGGGGGACTCTGGAAACACCATATATTTT
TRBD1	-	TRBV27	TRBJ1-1	CASSLTGTYGEAFF	TGTGCCAGCAGTTTGACAGGGACATATGGGGAAGCTTTCTTT
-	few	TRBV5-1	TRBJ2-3	CASRAGAHTDTQYF	TGCGCCAGCAGGGCCGGGGCCCACACAGATACGCAGTATTTT
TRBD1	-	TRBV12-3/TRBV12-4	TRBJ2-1	CASRQGAGNEQFF	TGTGCCAGCAGACAGGGGGCTGGAAATGAGCAGTTCTTC
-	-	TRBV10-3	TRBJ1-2	CAISESWTVTNYGYTF	TGTGCCATCAGTGAGTCGTGGACAGTTACTAACTATGGCTACACCTTC